This T cell receptor (beta chain) originates from a study of read filtering for tumor transcriptome and immune sequencing. The wider study: Revised staging placed roughly 8 patients in R-ISS I, 15 to 20 in II, 7 in III. TCR-mapped reads were about 4.05 to 11 million with IR-seq versus roughly 80 to 1273 with RNA-seq. After DNase treatment, RNA was made into whole-transcriptome libraries.

Germline loops: CDR1 MGHRA, CDR2 YSYEKL. CDR3 length: 16 residues. V was shortened by 4 bases and J by 8 bases, with 21 bases between the two germline ends. This library used roughly 370 ng RNA and molecular barcoded adaptors spanning alpha/delta and beta/gamma chains. TCRdb redid the calling of the reads with MiXCR, one entry per CDR3 protein. In the table there are 100,000 to 150,000 distinct CDR3 sequences, approximately 13% of which are singletons. Study-level results: The CD138-negative fraction was mixed bone marrow immune cells, not pure T cells.

In the case of this clonotype: Its antigen remains unidentified.

The chain recombines TRBV4-1 with TRBJ2-1; D gene uncertain. The sequenced sample was a population of CD138-negative cells sorted from bone marrow. The origin of this receptor is a donor aged 40 or older with multiple myeloma. The CDR3 reads CASSLGRIADGDEQFF. The CDR3 DNA is TGCGCCAGCAGCCTGGGTCGTATAGCTGATGGCGATGAGCAGTTCTTC.